This T cell receptor beta chain was documented in a study of blood T cells in healthy people across ages. The germline CDR1 and CDR2 sequences are LGHDT and YNNKEL (reference sequence). CDR3 length: 14 amino acids. V lost 1 base, J lost 6 bases, and 12 bases lay in between. Combining a sample-barcoded 5' primer with a J-beta primer mix, a second PCR ran for about 7 to 12 cycles. Using its own MiXCR run on the 5' RACE reads, TCRdb lists one record per CDR3 protein. The sample records around 2 million distinct CDR3 sequences, approximately 39% being singletons. The chain recombines TRBV3-1 with TRBJ1-2; D is possibly TRBD1 (5 bases). The receptor's source is a human donor in good health. The source material was blood. CDR3 in DNA: TGTGCCAGCAGCCAAGGGACATTGGGGCATGGCTACACCTTC. Protein product: CASSQGTLGHGYTF.